In its sample, the clone carrying this T cell receptor (beta chain) was seen many times. Its specificity is unknown. The CDR3 runs 15 residues. V lost 5 bases and J lost 8; bases outside the gene matches: 10. Germline V gene sequence: CDR1 SNHLY, CDR2 FYNNEI. Authors' processing steps: Clinicopathological groups differed in CDR3, with these differences serving to build a distant-metastasis classifier for papillary thyroid cancer. TCRdb re-analyzed the PCR reads through MiXCR. Here the V and J calls rest on TCRdb's processing, not on the authors' analysis. This sample yields around 8,000 clones, of which roughly 25% are seen a single time; roughly 28% belongs to the top ten. The entry originates in a study of metastatic and nonmetastatic thyroid tumors. Turning to the study itself: Blood and tumor or nodule tissue repertoires from malignant and benign thyroid patients were compared. Study-level points and caveats: Relative to benign nodules, malignant thyroid tumors were reportedly characterized by significantly elevated TCR beta diversity in blood and tumor.

Thyroid surgery took place with no prior treatment in any patient. This clonotype was sampled from a female donor with papillary thyroid cancer or a benign thyroid nodule (not recorded which). Some clones in this sample may be carry-over from other donors' samples. The sample consisted of tumor tissue. This rearrangement joins TRBV2 to TRBJ2-3; 10 nucleotides match TRBD2. The CDR3 region has the DNA TGTGCCAGCAGTCTCCAGCGGGGGGGCCAGGGTACGCAGTATTTT. It yields the protein CASSLQRGGQGTQYF.